The sequence of this T cell receptor beta chain was determined in a study of T-cell memory formation after mild COVID-19. TCRdb re-called the 5' RACE reads with MiXCR, one entry per CDR3 protein. The sample carries about 150,000 distinct CDR3 sequences, approximately 14% recorded once. The CDR3 spans 15 residues. The J segment lost 7 bases and the V segment lost 8 bases, leaving 16 bases of the junction unmatched. The TCR comes from an adult woman who had mild COVID-19 (a few samples of this study predate the infection). Cell type and time point are not known. The chain recombines TRBV12-3 or TRBV12-4 with TRBJ2-7; 8 bases agree with TRBD2. Sequencing was done on a sample of PBMCs or a T cell subset sorted from them (not recorded which). The CDR3 region is CASSPRGGALGEQYF. The CDR3 DNA reads TGTGCCAGCTCCCCCCGGGGGGGAGCTTTAGGGGAGCAGTACTTC.